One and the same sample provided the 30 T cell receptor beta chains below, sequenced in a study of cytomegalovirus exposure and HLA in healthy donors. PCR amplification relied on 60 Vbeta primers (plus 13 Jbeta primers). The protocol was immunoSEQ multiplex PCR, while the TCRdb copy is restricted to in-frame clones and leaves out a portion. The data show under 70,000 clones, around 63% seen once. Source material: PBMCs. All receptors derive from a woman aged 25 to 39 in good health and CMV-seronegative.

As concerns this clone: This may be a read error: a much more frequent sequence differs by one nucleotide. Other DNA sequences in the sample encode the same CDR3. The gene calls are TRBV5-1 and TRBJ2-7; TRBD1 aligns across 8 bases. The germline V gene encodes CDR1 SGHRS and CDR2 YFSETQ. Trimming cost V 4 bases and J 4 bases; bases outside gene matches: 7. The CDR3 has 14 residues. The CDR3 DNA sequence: TGCGCCAGCAGCCCCGGGACAGGAGGATACGAGCAGTACTTC. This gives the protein CASSPGTGGYEQYF.

The CDR3 is CASSLDGATDTQYF. CDR3 DNA sequence: TGTGCCAGCAGCTTAGATGGGGCGACAGATACGCAGTATTTT. V is TRBV7-8 and J is TRBJ2-3, with a possible D match to TRBD1 (5 bases). Trimming pared 1 base from V and 3 bases from J, leaving 8 bases between. Looked up from germline, CDR1 is SGHVS and CDR2 is FQNEAQ. This CDR3 comprises 14 residues.

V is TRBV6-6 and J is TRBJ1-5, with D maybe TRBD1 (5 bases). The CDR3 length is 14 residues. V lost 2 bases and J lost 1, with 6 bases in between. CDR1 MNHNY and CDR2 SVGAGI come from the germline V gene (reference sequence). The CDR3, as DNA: TGTGCCAGCAGTTACCCAGGGAGCAATCAGCCCCAGCATTTT. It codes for CASSYPGSNQPQHF.

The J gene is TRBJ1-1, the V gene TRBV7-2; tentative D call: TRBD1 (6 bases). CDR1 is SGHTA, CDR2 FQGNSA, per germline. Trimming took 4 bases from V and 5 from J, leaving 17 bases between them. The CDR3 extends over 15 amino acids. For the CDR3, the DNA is TGTGCCAGCAGCTCCACAGGGCGATTGGGTACTGAAGCTTTCTTT. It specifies CASSSTGRLGTEAFF.

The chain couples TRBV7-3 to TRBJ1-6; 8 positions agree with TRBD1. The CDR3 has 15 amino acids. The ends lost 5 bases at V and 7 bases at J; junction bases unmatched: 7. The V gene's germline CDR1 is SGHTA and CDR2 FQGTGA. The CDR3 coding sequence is TGTGCCAGCAGCCCGCCCAGGGGGCACAATTCACCCCTCCACTTT. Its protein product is CASSPPRGHNSPLHF.

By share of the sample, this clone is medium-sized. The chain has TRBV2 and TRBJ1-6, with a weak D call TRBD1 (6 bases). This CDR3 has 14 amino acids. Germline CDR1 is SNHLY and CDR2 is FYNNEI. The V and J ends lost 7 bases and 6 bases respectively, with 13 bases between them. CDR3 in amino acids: CASKGTSTNSPLHF. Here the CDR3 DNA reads TGTGCCAGCAAGGGGACATCGACTAATTCACCCCTCCACTTT.

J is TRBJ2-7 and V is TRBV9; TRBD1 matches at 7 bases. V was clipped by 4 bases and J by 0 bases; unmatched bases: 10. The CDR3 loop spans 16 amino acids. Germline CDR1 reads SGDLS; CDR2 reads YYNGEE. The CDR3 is CASSPTGAFISYEQYF. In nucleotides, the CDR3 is TGTGCCAGCAGCCCCACAGGGGCCTTCATCTCCTACGAGCAGTACTTC.

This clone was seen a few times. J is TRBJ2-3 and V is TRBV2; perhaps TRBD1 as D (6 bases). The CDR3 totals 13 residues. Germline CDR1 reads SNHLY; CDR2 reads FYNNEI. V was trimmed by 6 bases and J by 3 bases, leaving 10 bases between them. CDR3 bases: TGTGCCAGCAGCTACAGGGAAACAGATACGCAGTATTTT. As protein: CASSYRETDTQYF.

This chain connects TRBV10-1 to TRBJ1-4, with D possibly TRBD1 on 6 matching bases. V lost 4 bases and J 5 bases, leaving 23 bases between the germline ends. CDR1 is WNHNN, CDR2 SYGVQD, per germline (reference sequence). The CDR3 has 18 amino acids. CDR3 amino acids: CASSVRQALRCSNEKLFF. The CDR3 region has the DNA TGCGCCAGCAGTGTACGACAGGCGCTCCGATGCTCAAATGAAAAACTGTTTTTT.

Written as DNA, the CDR3 is TGTGCCAGCAGTCAAGGGAGGAATCAGCCCCAGCATTTT. Protein product: CASSQGRNQPQHF. This chain joins TRBV6-1 and TRBJ1-5; D remains unclear. The CDR3 covers 13 residues. V lost 5 bases and J lost 4, with 9 bases in between. Looked up from germline, CDR1 is MNHNS and CDR2 is SASEGT.

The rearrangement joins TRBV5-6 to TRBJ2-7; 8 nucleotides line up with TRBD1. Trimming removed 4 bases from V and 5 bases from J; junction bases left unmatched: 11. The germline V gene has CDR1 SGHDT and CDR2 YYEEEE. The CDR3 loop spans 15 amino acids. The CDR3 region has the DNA TGTGCCAGCAGCCCATCGGACGGGACAGGCCACGAGCAGTACTTC. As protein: CASSPSDGTGHEQYF.

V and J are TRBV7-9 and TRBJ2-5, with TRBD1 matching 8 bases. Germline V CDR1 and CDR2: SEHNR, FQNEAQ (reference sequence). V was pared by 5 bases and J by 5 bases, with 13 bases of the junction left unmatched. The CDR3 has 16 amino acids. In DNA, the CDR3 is TGTGCCAGCAGCGTACCGGGACAGGCGATGGGGGAGACCCAGTACTTC. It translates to CASSVPGQAMGETQYF.

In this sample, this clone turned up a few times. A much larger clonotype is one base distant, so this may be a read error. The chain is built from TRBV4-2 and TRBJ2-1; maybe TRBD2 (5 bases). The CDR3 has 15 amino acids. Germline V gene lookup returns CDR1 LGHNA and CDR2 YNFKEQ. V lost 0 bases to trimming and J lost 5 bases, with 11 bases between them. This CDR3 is CASSQEGLTNNEQFF. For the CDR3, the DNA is TGTGCCAGCAGCCAAGAAGGACTCACCAACAATGAGCAGTTCTTC.

The chain's CDR3 is CASSSPGAGANVLTF. The CDR3 region has the DNA TGTGCCAGCAGCTCTCCAGGGGCGGGGGCCAACGTCCTGACTTTC. J is TRBJ2-6 and V is TRBV7-3; possibly TRBD1 for D (6 bases). The V gene's germline CDR1 is SGHTA and CDR2 FQGTGA. This CDR3 has 15 amino acids. The germline V and J ends were trimmed by 4 bases and 4 bases, with 11 bases remaining between them.

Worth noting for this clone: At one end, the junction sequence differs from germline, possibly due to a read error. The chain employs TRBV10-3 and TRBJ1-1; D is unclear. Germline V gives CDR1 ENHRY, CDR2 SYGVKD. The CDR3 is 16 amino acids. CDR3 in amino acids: CASSYGVGHLNTEAFF. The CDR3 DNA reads TGTGCCAGCAGTTACGGAGTTGGTCACCTGAACACTGAAGCTTTCTTT.

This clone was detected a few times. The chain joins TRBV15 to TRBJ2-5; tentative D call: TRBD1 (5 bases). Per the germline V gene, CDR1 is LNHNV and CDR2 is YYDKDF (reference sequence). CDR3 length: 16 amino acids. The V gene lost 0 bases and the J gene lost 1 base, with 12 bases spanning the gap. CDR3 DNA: TGTGCCACCAGCAGAGATATCGGTAGGGGCCAAGAGACCCAGTACTTC. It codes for CATSRDIGRGQETQYF. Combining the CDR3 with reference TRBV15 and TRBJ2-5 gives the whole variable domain DAMVIQNPRYQVTQFGKPVTLSCSQTLNHNVMYWYQQKSSQAPKLLFHYYDKDFNNEADTPDNFQSRRPNTSFCFLDIRSPGLGDTAMYLCATSRDIGRGQETQYFGPGTRLLVL.

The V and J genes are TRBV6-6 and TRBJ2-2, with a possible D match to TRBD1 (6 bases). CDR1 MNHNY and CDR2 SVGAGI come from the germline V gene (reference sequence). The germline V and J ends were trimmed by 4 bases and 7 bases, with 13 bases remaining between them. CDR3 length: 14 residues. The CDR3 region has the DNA TGTGCCAGCAGTTCAATGACAGGCCACGGGGAGCTGTTTTTT. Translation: CASSSMTGHGELFF.

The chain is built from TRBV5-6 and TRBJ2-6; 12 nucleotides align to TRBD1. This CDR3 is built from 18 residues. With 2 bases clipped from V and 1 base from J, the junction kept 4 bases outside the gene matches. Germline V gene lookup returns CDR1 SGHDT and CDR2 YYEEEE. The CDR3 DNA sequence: TGTGCCAGCAGCTTACCGGGACAGGGGGCGTCTGGGGCCAACGTCCTGACTTTC. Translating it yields CASSLPGQGASGANVLTF.

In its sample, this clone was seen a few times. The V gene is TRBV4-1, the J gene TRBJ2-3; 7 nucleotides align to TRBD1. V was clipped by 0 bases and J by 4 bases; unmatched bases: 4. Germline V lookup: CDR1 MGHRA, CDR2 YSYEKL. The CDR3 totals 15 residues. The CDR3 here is CASSQDGDSADTQYF. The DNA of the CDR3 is TGCGCCAGCAGCCAAGATGGGGACAGCGCAGATACGCAGTATTTT.

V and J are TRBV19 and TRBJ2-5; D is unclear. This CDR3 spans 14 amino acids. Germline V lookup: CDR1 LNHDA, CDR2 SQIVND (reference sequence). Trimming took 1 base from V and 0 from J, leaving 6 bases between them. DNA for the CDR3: TGTGCCAGTAGTATAGCCGACAACCAAGAGACCCAGTACTTC. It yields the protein CASSIADNQETQYF.

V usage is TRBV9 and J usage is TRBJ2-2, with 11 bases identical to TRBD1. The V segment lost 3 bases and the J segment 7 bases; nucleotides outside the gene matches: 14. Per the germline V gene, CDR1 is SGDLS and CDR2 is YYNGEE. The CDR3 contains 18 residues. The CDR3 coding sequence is TGTGCCAGCAGCGCGAAAGGGGGAGGACAGGGGGCCATCGGGGAGCTGTTTTTT. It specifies CASSAKGGGQGAIGELFF.

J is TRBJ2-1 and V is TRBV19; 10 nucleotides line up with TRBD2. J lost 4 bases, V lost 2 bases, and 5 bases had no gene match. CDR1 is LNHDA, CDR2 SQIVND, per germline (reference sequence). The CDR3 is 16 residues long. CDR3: CASSILAGGVYNEQFF. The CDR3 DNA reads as TGTGCCAGTAGTATATTAGCGGGGGGCGTTTACAATGAGCAGTTCTTC.

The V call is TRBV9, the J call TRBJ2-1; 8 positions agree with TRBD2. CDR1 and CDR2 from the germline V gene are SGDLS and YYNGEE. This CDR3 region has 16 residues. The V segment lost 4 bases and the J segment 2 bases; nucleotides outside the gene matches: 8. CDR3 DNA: TGTGCCAGCAGCCCTAGACGGGGGGGCACCTACAATGAGCAGTTCTTC. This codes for CASSPRRGGTYNEQFF.

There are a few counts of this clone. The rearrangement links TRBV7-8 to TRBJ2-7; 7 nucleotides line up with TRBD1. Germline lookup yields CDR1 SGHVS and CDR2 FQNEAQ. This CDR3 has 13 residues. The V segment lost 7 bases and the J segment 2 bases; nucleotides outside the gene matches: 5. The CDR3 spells CASKLGQAYEQYF. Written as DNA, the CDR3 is TGTGCCAGCAAGTTAGGACAGGCCTACGAGCAGTACTTC.

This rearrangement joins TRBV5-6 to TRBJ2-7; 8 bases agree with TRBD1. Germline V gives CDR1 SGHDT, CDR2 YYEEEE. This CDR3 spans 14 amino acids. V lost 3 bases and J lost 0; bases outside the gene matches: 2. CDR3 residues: CASSWGQDSYEQYF. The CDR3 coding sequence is TGTGCCAGCAGCTGGGGACAGGACTCCTACGAGCAGTACTTC.

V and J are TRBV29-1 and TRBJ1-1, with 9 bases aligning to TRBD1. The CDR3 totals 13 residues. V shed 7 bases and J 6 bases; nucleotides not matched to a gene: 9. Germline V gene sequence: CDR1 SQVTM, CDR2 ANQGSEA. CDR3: CSAMTGGRAEAFF. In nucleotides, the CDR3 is TGCAGCGCCATGACAGGGGGGAGGGCTGAAGCTTTCTTT.

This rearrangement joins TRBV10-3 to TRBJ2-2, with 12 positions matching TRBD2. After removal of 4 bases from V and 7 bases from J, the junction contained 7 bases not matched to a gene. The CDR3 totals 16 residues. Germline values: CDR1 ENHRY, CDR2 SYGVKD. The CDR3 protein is CAISVLAGGRDGELFF. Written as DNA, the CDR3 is TGTGCCATCAGTGTACTAGCGGGGGGCCGCGACGGGGAGCTGTTTTTT.

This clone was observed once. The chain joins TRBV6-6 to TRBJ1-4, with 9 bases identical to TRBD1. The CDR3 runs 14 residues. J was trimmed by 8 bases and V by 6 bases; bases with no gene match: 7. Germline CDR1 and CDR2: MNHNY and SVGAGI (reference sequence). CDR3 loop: CASRSGTGTEKLFF. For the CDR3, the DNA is TGTGCCAGCAGGTCCGGGACAGGGACCGAAAAACTGTTTTTT.

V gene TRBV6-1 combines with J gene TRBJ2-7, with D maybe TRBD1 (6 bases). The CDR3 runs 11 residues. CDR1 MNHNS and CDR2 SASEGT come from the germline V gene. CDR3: CASRGAGAPVV. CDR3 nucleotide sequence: TGTGCCAGCAGGGGGGCGGGTGCCCCAGTTGTA.

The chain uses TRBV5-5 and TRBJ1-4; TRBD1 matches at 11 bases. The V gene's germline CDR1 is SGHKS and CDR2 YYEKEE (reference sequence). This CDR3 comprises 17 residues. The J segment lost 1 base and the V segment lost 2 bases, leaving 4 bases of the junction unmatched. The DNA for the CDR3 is TGTGCCAGCAGCTTACTGGGACAGGGGGTAACTAATGAAAAACTGTTTTTT. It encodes CASSLLGQGVTNEKLFF.